Below are 25 T cell receptor beta chains sequenced from a single sample in a study of breast tumors, draining lymph nodes, adjacent tissues. TCRdb called the multiplex PCR reads again in MiXCR, with one record for every CDR3 protein. The table has over 250,000 distinct CDR3 sequences, over 30% seen once; the top ten hold more than 1%. Breast cancer patients provided tissue from their axillary draining lymph nodes. Sequenced material: axillary lymph node tissue. Receptor source: a female donor with breast cancer. Some clones in this sample may be carry-over from other donors' samples.

This clonotype was recorded at least ten times. This chain joins TRBV7-2 and TRBJ2-7, with 8 bases that match TRBD1. Per the germline V gene, CDR1 is SGHTA and CDR2 is FQGNSA. V was pared by 1 base and J by 4 bases, with 9 bases of the junction left unmatched. The CDR3 is 16 residues long. The CDR3, as DNA: TGTGCCAGCAGCTTAGACCCTGACAGGGGAGCTTACGAGCAGTACTTC. This codes for CASSLDPDRGAYEQYF.

This rearrangement joins TRBV10-3 to TRBJ1-2, with TRBD1 matching over 7 bases. The CDR3 totals 15 residues. The junction had 4 bases not matched to a gene; V was cut back by 0 bases and J by 3 bases. Germline CDR1 reads ENHRY; CDR2 reads SYGVKD. CDR3 in amino acids: CAISESQGSHYGYTF. CDR3 sequence (DNA): TGTGCCATCAGTGAGTCACAGGGGAGCCACTATGGCTACACCTTC.

This clonotype occurred many times. The chain couples TRBV29-1 to TRBJ2-7, with TRBD2 identical over 7 bases. The CDR3 contains 14 residues. Germline-derived CDR1 and CDR2 are SQVTM and ANQGSEA. V shed 4 bases and J 2 bases; nucleotides not matched to a gene: 8. The CDR3 spells CSVVVTGGTYEQYF. DNA for the CDR3: TGCAGCGTTGTGGTAACGGGAGGAACCTACGAGCAGTACTTC.

This clonotype was found many times. This sequence joins TRBV19 and TRBJ1-3, with D perhaps matching TRBD1 (6 bases). Germline V lookup: CDR1 LNHDA, CDR2 SQIVND (reference sequence). CDR3 size: 14 residues. Trimming stripped 9 bases from V and 2 bases from J, with 14 bases between. CDR3 in amino acids: CASTSGATGNTIYF. CDR3 coding DNA: TGTGCCAGCACCTCGGGGGCTACTGGAAACACCATATATTTT.

This clonotype was seen at least ten times. V usage is TRBV9 and J usage is TRBJ2-7, with a possible D match to TRBD2 (6 bases). The CDR3 extends over 14 amino acids. Trimming took 4 bases from V and 4 from J, leaving 15 bases between them. Germline-derived CDR1 and CDR2 are SGDLS and YYNGEE. The CDR3 DNA is TGTGCCAGCAGCCCCGGGACTGCCCGATACGAGCAGTACTTC. Translating gives CASSPGTARYEQYF.

The chain carries TRBV24-1 and TRBJ2-5; 10 nucleotides align to TRBD1. Germline trimming cut 8 bases from V and 3 bases from J; bases unmatched to any gene: 5. Per the germline V gene, CDR1 is KGHDR and CDR2 is SFDVKD. The CDR3 sequence is 14 residues long. DNA for the CDR3: TGTGCCACCAAGCCCGGGACAGGGGAAGAGACCCAGTACTTC. Translating gives CATKPGTGEETQYF.

V is TRBV27 and J is TRBJ2-3; 14 positions agree with TRBD2. Germline V gives CDR1 MNHEY, CDR2 SMNVEV (reference sequence). This CDR3 region has 18 residues. The trim removed 4 bases at V and 6 bases at J, leaving 12 bases unmatched. Here the CDR3 DNA reads TGTGCCAGCAGTTCCACGGGGACTAGCGGGAGTTTAGTGGATACGCAGTATTTT. Translated: CASSSTGTSGSLVDTQYF.

The chain recombines TRBV20-1 with TRBJ2-5, with 10 bases that match TRBD1. This CDR3 has 17 amino acids. V gave up 4 bases and J gave up 6 bases; unmatched junction bases: 17. The V gene's germline CDR1 is DFQATT and CDR2 SNEGSKA (reference sequence). CDR3 loop: CSAILRRGQGSSKTQYF. For the CDR3, the DNA is TGCAGTGCTATCCTCCGACGGGGACAGGGGAGCTCGAAGACCCAGTACTTC.

This clonotype was seen just once. A read error may account for a junction end that differs from germline. V is TRBV25-1 and J is TRBJ1-5; D perhaps matches TRBD1 (6 bases). The germline V gene encodes CDR1 MGHDK and CDR2 SYGVNS. The CDR3 loop spans 15 amino acids. CDR3 in DNA: TGTGCCTGCAGTGCTAACCAGGGGAGCAATCAGCCCCAGCATTTT. Residues: CACSANQGSNQPQHF.

The DNA for the CDR3 is TGTGCCAGCAGTGCTAGAGCTGGACAGAGAGATCAGCCCCAGCATTTT. It translates to CASSARAGQRDQPQHF. J is TRBJ1-5 and V is TRBV25-1; possibly TRBD1 for D (6 bases). The germline gives CDR1 MGHDK, CDR2 SYGVNS. Trimming took 4 bases from V and 5 from J, leaving 18 bases between them. This CDR3 is 16 amino acids long.

This clonotype has a count of ten or more. The genes are TRBV11-2 and TRBJ2-2, with 11 nucleotides matching TRBD2. Trimming removed 5 bases from V and 4 bases from J; junction bases left unmatched: 3. CDR3 size: 15 residues. CDR1 and CDR2 from the germline V gene are SGHAT and FQNNGV. The CDR3 reads CASSNSGRGTGELFF. As DNA, the CDR3 is TGTGCCAGCAGCAATAGCGGGAGGGGCACCGGGGAGCTGTTTTTT.

Ten or more counts support this clonotype. The J gene is TRBJ1-5, the V gene TRBV30; the D is unclear. This CDR3 has 12 amino acids. V dropped 1 base and J dropped 5 bases, with 6 bases sitting between them. Germline V lookup: CDR1 GTSNPN, CDR2 SVGIG (reference sequence). The CDR3 nucleotides are TGTGCCTGGAGTGAACCATATCAGCCCCAGCATTTT. Encoded protein: CAWSEPYQPQHF.

This clonotype was seen more than once but under ten times. This may arise from a read error, as a much more abundant clone is one base away. This sequence joins TRBV9 and TRBJ2-5; D may be TRBD1 or TRBD2 (5 bases each). CDR1 is SGDLS and CDR2 is YYNGEE in the germline V gene. The CDR3 covers 14 residues. CDR3 in DNA: TGTGCCAGCAGCGTGGGACCACCGCAAGAGACCCAGTCCTTC. Protein sequence: CASSVGPPQETQSF.

The chain uses TRBV14 and TRBJ2-7; 9 bases are a match to TRBD1. The J segment lost 6 bases and the V segment lost 8 bases, leaving 2 bases of the junction unmatched. The CDR3 contains 11 residues. Germline assignment: CDR1 SGHDN and CDR2 FVKESK. CDR3 in amino acids: CASGTGLEQYF. For the CDR3, the DNA is TGTGCCAGCGGGACAGGGCTCGAGCAGTACTTC.

This clonotype was found once. The chain links TRBV27 to TRBJ2-1, with 12 bases fitting TRBD2. The ends lost 5 bases at V and 8 bases at J; junction bases unmatched: 7. Per germline, CDR1 MNHEY and CDR2 SMNVEV (reference sequence). This CDR3 has 15 amino acids. This CDR3 reads CASSAGTSGYDEQFF. In DNA form, the CDR3 reads TGTGCCAGCAGTGCCGGGACTAGCGGGTACGATGAGCAGTTCTTC.

In DNA, the CDR3 is TGTGCCAGCAGCTTGGCCACTAGCGGGAGAGGCAATGAGCAGTTCTTC. The encoded protein is CASSLATSGRGNEQFF. The V gene is TRBV5-4, the J gene TRBJ2-1; 11 bases align to TRBD2. The CDR3 is 16 amino acids. Germline trimming cut 0 bases from V and 6 bases from J; bases unmatched to any gene: 5. Germline V gene sequence: CDR1 SGHNT, CDR2 YYREEE (reference sequence). Drawing the rest from reference TRBV5-4 and TRBJ2-1, the complete variable domain is ETGVTQSPTHLIKTRGQQVTLRCSSQSGHNTVSWYQQALGQGPQFIFQYYREEENGRGNFPPRFSGLQFPNYSSELNVNALELDDSALYLCASSLATSGRGNEQFFGPGTRLTVL.

This clonotype was seen many times. The J gene is TRBJ1-3, the V gene TRBV9; D gene ambiguous. The ends were cut back, 3 bases at V and 0 bases at J, with 13 bases in the middle. The CDR3 covers 16 residues. Germline CDR1 and CDR2: SGDLS and YYNGEE. CDR3: CASSARQVSSGNTIYF. The CDR3 DNA is TGTGCCAGCAGCGCCCGACAAGTGAGCTCTGGAAACACCATATATTTT.

The table lists this clonotype with many counts. CDR3: CATSRGLDRGRNEQFF. CDR3 bases: TGTGCCACCAGCAGAGGACTAGACAGGGGTAGGAATGAGCAGTTCTTC. The chain joins TRBV15 to TRBJ2-1; 8 bases are shared with TRBD1. The V and J ends lost 1 base and 7 bases, in that order; junction bases with no gene match: 9. The CDR3 is 16 amino acids. Germline CDR1 LNHNV, CDR2 YYDKDF (reference sequence).

The J gene is TRBJ2-3, the V gene TRBV24-1; 7 bases map to TRBD2. Trimming at V came to 2 bases and at J to 4 bases, leaving 5 bases not matched to a gene. CDR3 size: 15 residues. Germline V gene lookup returns CDR1 KGHDR and CDR2 SFDVKD. The DNA of the CDR3 is TGTGCCACCAGTGATTGCGGGAGTAGGGCAGATACGCAGTATTTT. Protein product: CATSDCGSRADTQYF.

This clonotype was observed a single time. This could be a read error, since a much larger clone is one nucleotide away. V usage is TRBV5-1 and J usage is TRBJ2-7; D unresolved. The CDR3 is made up of 13 amino acids. The germline V and J ends were trimmed by 0 bases and 10 bases, with 14 bases remaining between them. Germline V gene data show CDR1 as SGHRS and CDR2 as YFSETQ. The CDR3 DNA follows: TGCGCCAGCAGCTTGGACTTGGCTGAGGACCAGTACTTC. It specifies CASSLDLAEDQYF.

This clonotype was observed many times. This sequence joins TRBV5-6 and TRBJ1-6; D remains ambiguous. V gave up 0 bases and J gave up 10 bases, with 14 bases separating them. Germline-derived CDR1 and CDR2 are SGHDT and YYEEEE. The length of the CDR3 is 15 residues. CDR3 DNA sequence: TGTGCCAGCAGCTTGGCAGGACTGGCTGAGTCACCCCTCCACTTT. It translates to CASSLAGLAESPLHF.

Many counts were recorded for this clonotype. The rearrangement joins TRBV29-1 to TRBJ2-5; D is unclear. Per germline, CDR1 SQVTM and CDR2 ANQGSEA. The CDR3 totals 14 residues. V gave up 2 bases and J gave up 2 bases, with 12 bases separating them. DNA of the CDR3: TGCAGCGTTGAAAAGCCTAACTTACAAGAGACCCAGTACTTC. Translated, it gives CSVEKPNLQETQYF.

The rearrangement joins TRBV12-3 or TRBV12-4 to TRBJ1-1, with D possibly being TRBD1 (5 bases). The V end lost 6 bases, the J end lost 1 base, and 12 bases lay between the germline ends. The CDR3 covers 14 residues. The CDR3 spells CASRGPTKNTEAFF. The CDR3 nucleotides are TGTGCCAGCAGGGGGCCAACGAAGAACACTGAAGCTTTCTTT.

This clonotype was counted a few times. Given a much more abundant clone one base away, this may be a read error. The V gene is TRBV20-1, the J gene TRBJ1-2; no firm D call. The CDR3 is made up of 12 amino acids. From germline, CDR1 is DFQATT and CDR2 SNEGSKA (reference sequence). The CDR3 is CSASISNYGSTF. The CDR3 nucleotides are TGCAGTGCTAGCATTTCGAACTATGGCTCCACCTTC.

In this sample, this clonotype turned up many times. The rearrangement uses TRBV5-1 and TRBJ2-5, with D possibly matching TRBD2 (6 bases). Trimming took off 3 bases at V and 3 bases at J, with 12 bases between the two ends. There are 14 residues in the CDR3. The germline CDR1 and CDR2 sequences are SGHRS and YFSETQ. The CDR3 here is CASSSRDSEETQYF. The CDR3 DNA follows: TGCGCCAGCAGCTCCCGGGACTCCGAAGAGACCCAGTACTTC.